These T cell receptor beta chains were read from a single sample in a study of beta chain features in type 1 diabetes. Assay used: immunoSEQ multiplex PCR; TCRdb lists only in-frame clones, some missing. The repertoire has 600,000 to 700,000 clones, 9.5% to 15% of them found once; the top ten carry about 0.11%. The sequenced sample was naive CD4+ T cells from blood. The source of these receptors is a young man with type 1 diabetes. The CDR3 runs from the conserved cysteine through the conserved F or W. A D gene is named only where the DNA matches it firmly. Only some rows state a clone size, as once, few, many or a class for expanded clones.

clone_size: .; cdr3_length: 12; d_call: .; v_call: TRBV14; j_call: TRBJ2-5; cdr3_aa: CASSQVQETQYF; cdr3_nt: TGTGCCAGCAGCCAGGTACAAGAGACCCAGTACTTC
clone_size: .; cdr3_length: 15; d_call: TRBD2; v_call: TRBV4-3; j_call: TRBJ2-4; cdr3_aa: CASSQKAGPKNIQYF; cdr3_nt: TGCGCCAGCAGCCAAAAAGCGGGACCCAAAAACATTCAGTACTTC
clone_size: few; cdr3_length: 13; d_call: .; v_call: TRBV11-2; j_call: TRBJ2-5; cdr3_aa: CASSLSMPGSQYF; cdr3_nt: TGTGCCAGCAGCTTAAGCATGCCGGGGTCCCAGTACTTC
clone_size: .; cdr3_length: 17; d_call: TRBD1; v_call: TRBV9; j_call: TRBJ2-3; cdr3_aa: CASSKGGDRASTDTQYF; cdr3_nt: TGTGCCAGCAGCAAAGGTGGGGACAGGGCTAGCACAGATACGCAGTATTTT
clone_size: .; cdr3_length: 14; d_call: .; v_call: TRBV6-6; j_call: TRBJ1-5; cdr3_aa: CASTYSEANQPQHF; cdr3_nt: TGTGCCAGCACCTACAGCGAGGCTAATCAGCCCCAGCATTTT
clone_size: .; cdr3_length: 14; d_call: .; v_call: TRBV7-2; j_call: TRBJ1-2; cdr3_aa: CASSLERIVRGYTF; cdr3_nt: TGTGCCAGCAGCTTAGAACGGATTGTCCGGGGCTACACCTTC
clone_size: .; cdr3_length: 16; d_call: TRBD1; v_call: TRBV13; j_call: TRBJ1-3; cdr3_aa: CASSISWTGAGNTIYF; cdr3_nt: TGTGCCAGCAGCATCTCATGGACAGGGGCCGGAAACACCATATATTTT
clone_size: .; cdr3_length: 17; d_call: .; v_call: TRBV21-1; j_call: TRBJ2-5; cdr3_aa: CASSKDCGGGAMETQYF; cdr3_nt: TGTGCCAGCAGCAAAGACTGTGGCGGGGGGGCCATGGAGACCCAGTACTTC
clone_size: .; cdr3_length: 11; d_call: .; v_call: TRBV18; j_call: TRBJ1-2; cdr3_aa: CASSPGGGYTF; cdr3_nt: TGTGCCAGCTCACCTGGCGGTGGCTACACCTTC
clone_size: .; cdr3_length: 14; d_call: .; v_call: TRBV4-1; j_call: TRBJ2-1; cdr3_aa: CASSQGPKGNEQFF; cdr3_nt: TGCGCCAGCAGCCAGGGCCCTAAGGGGAATGAGCAGTTCTTC
clone_size: few; cdr3_length: 15; d_call: TRBD1; v_call: TRBV25-1; j_call: TRBJ1-2; cdr3_aa: CASSLGTGANYGYTF; cdr3_nt: TGTGCCAGCAGTCTCGGGACAGGGGCGAACTATGGCTACACCTTC
clone_size: .; cdr3_length: 14; d_call: TRBD2; v_call: TRBV5-6; j_call: TRBJ2-5; cdr3_aa: CASILAGVVETQYF; cdr3_nt: TGTGCCAGCATACTAGCGGGGGTGGTTGAGACCCAGTACTTC
clone_size: few; cdr3_length: 15; d_call: .; v_call: TRBV27; j_call: TRBJ1-2; cdr3_aa: CASRVSGLSNYGYTF; cdr3_nt: TGTGCCAGCAGGGTTTCAGGGCTTAGTAACTATGGCTACACCTTC
clone_size: .; cdr3_length: 18; d_call: .; v_call: TRBV19; j_call: TRBJ2-7; cdr3_aa: CASSMAPSMGDYTYEQYF; cdr3_nt: TGTGCCAGTAGTATGGCCCCCTCTATGGGAGACTACACCTACGAGCAGTACTTC
clone_size: .; cdr3_length: 14; d_call: .; v_call: TRBV14; j_call: TRBJ2-1; cdr3_aa: CASSQTVAGPEQFF; cdr3_nt: TGTGCCAGCAGCCAGACCGTGGCGGGGCCTGAGCAGTTCTTC
clone_size: .; cdr3_length: 18; d_call: TRBD2; v_call: TRBV5-4; j_call: TRBJ2-5; cdr3_aa: CASSLGGLAGGTQETQYF; cdr3_nt: TGTGCCAGCAGCTTGGGAGGACTAGCGGGGGGCACCCAAGAGACCCAGTACTTC
clone_size: .; cdr3_length: 15; d_call: .; v_call: TRBV18; j_call: TRBJ1-5; cdr3_aa: CASSELSGVPQPQHF; cdr3_nt: TGTGCCAGCTCAGAACTTAGTGGCGTCCCTCAGCCCCAGCATTTT
clone_size: few; cdr3_length: 12; d_call: .; v_call: TRBV29-1; j_call: TRBJ2-7; cdr3_aa: CSVGGDSYEQYF; cdr3_nt: TGCAGCGTTGGGGGAGATTCCTACGAGCAGTACTTC
clone_size: few; cdr3_length: 14; d_call: .; v_call: TRBV7-7; j_call: TRBJ1-4; cdr3_aa: CASSLGPNNEKLFF; cdr3_nt: TGTGCTAGCAGCTTGGGACCGAATAATGAAAAACTGTTTTTT
clone_size: .; cdr3_length: 14; d_call: TRBD1; v_call: TRBV6-1; j_call: TRBJ2-7; cdr3_aa: CASSRDRISYEQYF; cdr3_nt: TGTGCCAGCAGTCGGGACAGGATTTCCTACGAGCAGTACTTC
clone_size: .; cdr3_length: 16; d_call: .; v_call: TRBV7-2; j_call: TRBJ2-2; cdr3_aa: CASSLERPSNTGELFF; cdr3_nt: TGTGCCAGCAGCTTAGAAAGGCCCTCGAACACCGGGGAGCTGTTTTTT
clone_size: .; cdr3_length: 14; d_call: TRBD1; v_call: TRBV5-1; j_call: TRBJ2-7; cdr3_aa: CASSLGQGSYEQYF; cdr3_nt: TGCGCCAGCAGCCTGGGACAGGGATCCTACGAGCAGTACTTC
clone_size: few; cdr3_length: 13; d_call: .; v_call: TRBV19; j_call: TRBJ1-5; cdr3_aa: CASSGQRGQPQHF; cdr3_nt: TGTGCCAGTAGCGGACAAAGGGGACAGCCCCAGCATTTT
clone_size: few; cdr3_length: 16; d_call: .; v_call: TRBV12-5; j_call: TRBJ2-3; cdr3_aa: CASGLVVSQVPDTQYF; cdr3_nt: TGTGCTAGTGGTTTGGTAGTATCACAGGTCCCAGATACGCAGTATTTT
clone_size: .; cdr3_length: 13; d_call: .; v_call: TRBV5-6; j_call: TRBJ2-4; cdr3_aa: CASSWGAVDIQYF; cdr3_nt: TGTGCCAGCAGCTGGGGGGCGGTGGACATTCAGTACTTC
clone_size: many; cdr3_length: 12; d_call: .; v_call: TRBV10-2; j_call: TRBJ2-5; cdr3_aa: CASSSGVETQYF; cdr3_nt: TGCGCCAGCAGTTCAGGGGTAGAGACCCAGTACTTC
clone_size: .; cdr3_length: 13; d_call: .; v_call: TRBV7-9; j_call: TRBJ1-2; cdr3_aa: CASSPSGGHGYTF; cdr3_nt: TGTGCCAGCAGCCCAAGCGGGGGGCATGGCTACACCTTC
clone_size: few; cdr3_length: 14; d_call: .; v_call: TRBV9; j_call: TRBJ1-2; cdr3_aa: CASRNKEDLSGYTF; cdr3_nt: TGTGCCAGCCGCAACAAGGAGGATCTCTCTGGCTACACCTTC
clone_size: .; cdr3_length: 14; d_call: .; v_call: TRBV25-1; j_call: TRBJ2-7; cdr3_aa: CASRGIGPSYEQYF; cdr3_nt: TGTGCCAGCAGGGGGATCGGACCCTCCTACGAGCAGTACTTC
clone_size: .; cdr3_length: 13; d_call: .; v_call: TRBV5-1; j_call: TRBJ2-5; cdr3_aa: CASSPGPQETQYF; cdr3_nt: TGCGCCAGCAGCCCCGGCCCCCAAGAGACCCAGTACTTC
clone_size: few; cdr3_length: 14; d_call: .; v_call: TRBV4-3; j_call: TRBJ1-4; cdr3_aa: CASSQGEDGEKLFF; cdr3_nt: TGCGCCAGCAGCCAAGGAGAAGACGGTGAAAAACTGTTTTTT
clone_size: .; cdr3_length: 14; d_call: .; v_call: TRBV9; j_call: TRBJ1-3; cdr3_aa: CASSVEGTGNTIYF; cdr3_nt: TGTGCCAGCAGCGTAGAGGGGACTGGAAACACCATATATTTT
clone_size: few; cdr3_length: 15; d_call: TRBD1; v_call: TRBV27; j_call: TRBJ2-3; cdr3_aa: CASSLWDRGTDTQYF; cdr3_nt: TGTGCCAGCAGTTTATGGGACAGGGGCACAGATACGCAGTATTTT
clone_size: .; cdr3_length: 16; d_call: TRBD2; v_call: TRBV18; j_call: TRBJ2-3; cdr3_aa: CASSPRGAGGFDTQYF; cdr3_nt: TGTGCCAGCTCACCGCGAGGAGCGGGGGGCTTCGATACGCAGTATTTT
clone_size: few; cdr3_length: 11; d_call: .; v_call: TRBV30; j_call: TRBJ2-1; cdr3_aa: CAWSPSGQQFF; cdr3_nt: TGTGCCTGGAGTCCATCGGGACAGCAGTTCTTC
clone_size: once; cdr3_length: 12; d_call: .; v_call: TRBV11-2; j_call: TRBJ2-5; cdr3_aa: CASSRTTETQYF; cdr3_nt: TGTGCCAGCAGCCGAACCACGGAGACCCAGTACTTC
clone_size: .; cdr3_length: 13; d_call: .; v_call: TRBV18; j_call: TRBJ2-5; cdr3_aa: CASSPGRQETQYF; cdr3_nt: TGTGCCAGCTCACCTGGGCGCCAAGAGACCCAGTACTTC
clone_size: .; cdr3_length: 15; d_call: .; v_call: TRBV2; j_call: TRBJ2-1; cdr3_aa: CASSEGGGPYNEQFF; cdr3_nt: TGTGCCAGCAGCGAAGGGGGGGGACCCTACAATGAGCAGTTCTTC
clone_size: few; cdr3_length: 15; d_call: .; v_call: TRBV18; j_call: TRBJ2-1; cdr3_aa: CASSPLKGNYNEQFF; cdr3_nt: TGTGCCAGCTCACCACTTAAGGGGAATTACAATGAGCAGTTCTTC
clone_size: .; cdr3_length: 14; d_call: .; v_call: TRBV19; j_call: TRBJ1-5; cdr3_aa: CASSIRSSNQPQHF; cdr3_nt: TGTGCCAGTAGTATACGGAGTAGCAATCAGCCCCAGCATTTT
clone_size: .; cdr3_length: 16; d_call: TRBD2; v_call: TRBV7-2; j_call: TRBJ2-3; cdr3_aa: CASKVTSGGSTDTQYF; cdr3_nt: TGTGCCAGCAAGGTGACTAGCGGGGGTAGCACAGATACGCAGTATTTT
clone_size: .; cdr3_length: 16; d_call: .; v_call: TRBV2; j_call: TRBJ1-2; cdr3_aa: CASSEQQGSLGYGYTF; cdr3_nt: TGTGCCAGCAGTGAACAACAGGGATCTCTGGGGTATGGCTACACCTTC
clone_size: few; cdr3_length: 12; d_call: .; v_call: TRBV27; j_call: TRBJ2-5; cdr3_aa: CASSLSEETQYF; cdr3_nt: TGTGCCAGCAGTTTATCGGAAGAGACCCAGTACTTC
clone_size: few; cdr3_length: 17; d_call: TRBD1; v_call: TRBV25-1; j_call: TRBJ1-2; cdr3_aa: CASSDTNPGQANYGYTF; cdr3_nt: TGTGCCAGCAGTGACACTAATCCGGGACAGGCTAACTATGGCTACACCTTC
clone_size: .; cdr3_length: 15; d_call: .; v_call: TRBV9; j_call: TRBJ2-2; cdr3_aa: CASSVVGHNTGELFF; cdr3_nt: TGTGCCAGCAGCGTAGTAGGACACAACACCGGGGAGCTGTTTTTT
clone_size: .; cdr3_length: 11; d_call: .; v_call: TRBV30; j_call: TRBJ1-5; cdr3_aa: CAWGLQGPQHF; cdr3_nt: TGTGCCTGGGGCCTCCAGGGCCCCCAGCATTTT
clone_size: .; cdr3_length: 18; d_call: .; v_call: TRBV1; j_call: TRBJ2-3; cdr3_aa: CTSSRKTPGLGKADTQYF; cdr3_nt: TGCACCAGCAGCCGGAAGACCCCGGGACTAGGGAAGGCAGATACGCAGTATTTT
clone_size: .; cdr3_length: 15; d_call: TRBD1; v_call: TRBV9; j_call: TRBJ1-1; cdr3_aa: CASSARDRASTEAFF; cdr3_nt: TGTGCCAGCAGCGCCCGGGACAGGGCTAGCACTGAAGCTTTCTTT